This entry features one T cell receptor (beta chain) sequence. This sample stems from a study of T cell responses to AZD1222 COVID-19 vaccine. The CDR3 runs to 15 residues. Trimming left V 1 base short and J 4 bases short, with 13 bases between. CDR1 is SGHAT and CDR2 is FQNNGV in the germline V gene. Sequenced by immunoSEQ multiplex PCR; TCRdb stores in-frame clones only, minus some. Here the sample spans 95,000 to 150,000 clones, roughly 89% being singletons. V usage is TRBV11-2 and J usage is TRBJ1-1, with D possibly TRBD1 on 6 matching bases. The TCR comes from an adult in good health. Sequenced material: peripheral blood, taken on day 0 of AZD1222 vaccination. The CDR3 DNA sequence: TGTGCCAGCAGCTTAGGACGTCACAGGGCCACTGAAGCTTTCTTT. The encoded protein is CASSLGRHRATEAFF. The variable domain in full, completed from reference TRBV11-2 and TRBJ1-1, reads EAGVAQSPRYKIIEKRQSVAFWCNPISGHATLYWYQQILGQGPKLLIQFQNNGVVDDSQLPKDRFSAERLKGVDSTLKIQPAKLEDSAVYLCASSLGRHRATEAFFGQGTRLTVV.